This T cell receptor beta chain was found in a study of CD4+ T cells in melanoma. Points from the study as a whole: CD8+ T cell, macrophage and B cell function reportedly correlated with neoantigen-specific CD4+ T cells. Diverse differentiation states were reported for melanoma neoantigen-specific CD4+ T cells.

The CDR3 sequence is 12 residues long. V lost 4 bases and J lost 5, with 7 bases in between. Germline V gene data show CDR1 as SNHLY and CDR2 as FYNNEI. About this clone itself: The antigen is undetermined.

TCRdb's table, derived via immunoSEQ multiplex PCR, lists solely in-frame clones and lacks some. The sample holds about 110,000 clones, about 92% seen once. The source material was peripheral blood. The chain recombines TRBV2 with TRBJ2-3; D ambiguous. This TCR was sampled from a human donor with melanoma. In nucleotides, the CDR3 is TGTGCCAGCAGTGTCAGAATAGATACGCAGTATTTT. Its translation is CASSVRIDTQYF.